These T cell receptor beta chains were read from a single sample in a study of regulatory T cells in long-lasting Graves disease. TCRdb re-called the multiplex PCR reads through MiXCR, storing one row per CDR3 protein. The sample shows about 380,000 distinct CDR3 sequences, 15% of them seen only once. Material: peripheral blood mononuclear cells (PBMCs), obtained at new diagnosis, from a patient treated with antithyroid drugs. These receptors came from a female donor with Graves disease. Each CDR3 is given with its conserved first and last residue. The order of the fields is V gene, clone size, J gene, D gene, CDR3 protein, CDR3 DNA. A D gene is named only where the DNA matches it firmly. Clone size, where shown, is once, few, many, or a class for clones that have expanded.

>TRBV6-1|many|TRBJ2-1|-
CASRSRDIDYNEQFF
TGTGCCAGCAGGTCTCGGGACATCGACTACAATGAGCAGTTCTTC
>TRBV3-1|-|TRBJ2-4|TRBD2
CASSQALAGGGLDKNIQYF
TGTGCCAGCAGCCAAGCTCTAGCGGGAGGGGGTTTGGACAAAAACATTCAGTACTTC
>TRBV3-1|many|TRBJ2-3|-
CASSQGSGVDTQYF
TGTGCCAGCAGCCAAGGATCCGGGGTGGATACGCAGTATTTT
>TRBV6-2/TRBV6-3|once|TRBJ2-7|-
CASSWGAGAYEQYF
TGTGCCAGCAGTTGGGGGGCAGGGGCCTACGAGCAGTACTTC
>TRBV7-6|-|TRBJ2-7|TRBD1
CASSAPDRGPYEQYF
TGTGCCAGCAGCGCGCCTGACAGGGGGCCATACGAGCAGTACTTC
>TRBV7-2|few|TRBJ2-5|TRBD2
CASSPHSGGGQETQYF
TGTGCCAGCAGCCCACATAGCGGGGGGGGTCAAGAGACCCAGTACTTC
>TRBV9|many|TRBJ2-3|-
CASSVARGAITQYF
TGTGCCAGCAGCGTAGCCAGGGGGGCTATTACGCAGTATTTT
>TRBV20-1|many|TRBJ1-2|-
CSARHRLNYGYTF
TGCAGTGCTAGACACAGGCTGAACTATGGCTACACCTTC
>TRBV2|few|TRBJ2-1|-
CASSAPSNEQFF
TGTGCCAGCAGTGCCCCTTCCAATGAGCAGTTCTTC
>TRBV7-9|many|TRBJ1-4|-
CASSPRTGLNEKLFF
TGTGCCAGCAGCCCGAGAACGGGACTGAATGAAAAACTGTTTTTT
>TRBV20-1|many|TRBJ1-1|-
CSARDPIEHNTEAFF
TGCAGTGCTAGAGATCCCATAGAGCACAACACTGAAGCTTTCTTT
>TRBV7-3|many|TRBJ2-3|-
CASSQTGDTQYF
TGTGCCAGCAGCCAGACGGGAGATACGCAGTATTTT
>TRBV5-1|-|TRBJ2-1|-
CASKSRGEQFF
TGCGCCAGCAAGTCCAGGGGTGAGCAGTTCTTC
>TRBV27|many|TRBJ1-1|TRBD1
CASSIRTGGGLNTEAFF
TGTGCCAGCAGTATCCGGACAGGGGGAGGGTTGAACACTGAAGCTTTCTTT